These 4 T cell receptor beta chains originate from one sample sequenced in a study of T and B cells in COVID-19 patients. TRB rearrangements were amplified by multiplex PCR with BIOMED2 TRB-A/B primers. TCRdb re-called the multiplex PCR reads through MiXCR, storing one row per CDR3 protein. The sample lists about 8,000 distinct CDR3 sequences; about 28% were seen once. TRB was amplified from about 260-540 ng of blood genomic DNA. Material: blood. The receptors come from a human donor who had recovered from COVID-19.

Relative to its sample, this clonotype is medium-sized. The chain is built from TRBV12-3 or TRBV12-4 and TRBJ2-1; 12 bases line up with TRBD2. The CDR3 is made up of 13 amino acids. CDR3 nucleotide sequence: TGTACTTCGGGGCTAGCGGGGGGGCATGAGCAGTTCTTC. It is translated as CTSGLAGGHEQFF.

Sample share makes this clonotype medium-sized. The V call is TRBV6-5, the J call TRBJ2-2; 8 bases map to TRBD1. Trimming took 6 bases from V and 1 from J; bases not matched to a gene: 13. CDR1 and CDR2 (germline): MNHEY, SVGAGI. The CDR3 sequence is 18 residues long. The CDR3 loop is CASSTNYGQGRNTGELFF. For the CDR3, the DNA is TGTGCCAGCAGCACCAATTATGGACAGGGTAGGAACACCGGGGAGCTGTTTTTT.

The genes are TRBV10-1 and TRBJ2-2, with 7 positions matching TRBD1. Germline values: CDR1 WNHNN, CDR2 SYGVQD (reference sequence). After removal of 4 bases from V and 6 bases from J, the junction contained 5 bases not matched to a gene. This CDR3 contains 14 residues. This chain's CDR3 is CASSAGTEAGELFF. The CDR3 coding sequence is TGCGCCAGCAGTGCCGGGACAGAGGCCGGGGAGCTGTTTTTT.

There are a few counts of this clonotype. The chain has TRBV10-2 and TRBJ1-1; D is uncertain. The CDR3 is 14 residues long. The V gene's germline CDR1 is WSHSY and CDR2 SAAADI. The V end lost 10 bases, the J end lost 0 bases, and 15 bases lay between the germline ends. The CDR3 here is CATSVTEMNTEAFF. CDR3 bases: TGCGCCACCTCAGTTACAGAGATGAACACTGAAGCTTTCTTT.